This paragraph covers one T cell receptor (beta chain) sequence. Its cognate antigen is unknown. This sample is part of a study of shared clonotypes between healthy human individuals. CDR1 and CDR2 from the germline V gene are LGHNA and YNFKEQ. This CDR3 spans 14 amino acids. V gave up 2 bases and J gave up 0 bases, with 7 bases separating them. As processed by the authors: ImmunoSEQ gave junction-only sequences without quality scores, so filtering differed. Here immunoSEQ multiplex PCR was the method, and the copy in TCRdb shows in-frame clones only, minus some. From that table come the V and J calls and clone size; the DNA was used to work out D and trimming. Altogether 1,500,000 or so clones are present, 98% being singletons, with the ten largest covering over 0.3%. Study-level points and caveats: Naive CD4 clonotypes were shared across a few donors at roughly 5.3%. Estimated richness was generally greater in naive than memory subsets.

The chain couples TRBV4-2 to TRBJ2-5; D might be TRBD2 (6 bases). This receptor was obtained from a man aged 30 to 39 in good health. The material sequenced was naive CD4+ T cells sorted from blood. Subset meaning: CD45RA+ positively selected. CDR3: CASSQPGDQETQYF. As DNA, the CDR3 is TGTGCCAGCAGCCAACCGGGAGACCAAGAGACCCAGTACTTC.